The entry below describes one T cell receptor (beta chain). V gave up 6 bases and J gave up 9 bases, with 6 bases separating them. Germline V CDR1 and CDR2: MDHEN, SYDVKM. The CDR3 is made up of 11 amino acids. The data originate from a study of blood T cell repertoires in COVID-19. On the study more broadly: COVID-19 samples from acute and convalescent phases originated in the United States, Italy and Spain. Nucleic acid was either cDNA or gDNA, and it came from T cells, B-cell-depleted T cells, or PBMCs.

Authors' methods: Amplified reference gene primers provided the basis for estimating nucleated cell counts. The assay was immunoSEQ multiplex PCR, and TCRdb's table has in-frame clones only and misses some. V, J and clone size are those of that table, while D and trimming were read from the DNA. This table holds around 450,000 clones, approximately 90% found once. Sequenced input: peripheral blood. The TCR comes from a woman in her thirties with acute or convalescent COVID-19. V gene TRBV28 combines with J gene TRBJ1-6; D perhaps matches TRBD1 (6 bases). The CDR3 protein is CASRGGSPLHF. CDR3 coding DNA: TGTGCCAGCAGAGGGGGTTCACCCCTCCACTTT.